What follows describes a single TCR beta chain. What it recognizes is unknown. CDR3 length: 13 amino acids. Germline V gives CDR1 SGHRS, CDR2 YFSETQ. The V end lost 4 bases, the J end lost 8 bases, and 15 bases lay between the germline ends. Data came from immunoSEQ multiplex PCR; TCRdb stores just in-frame clones and leaves some out. This sample carries 2 million to 2.5 million clones, around 95% of them seen once, and the ten largest clones take approximately 0.13%. The sample originates from a study of shared clonotypes between healthy human individuals. Study-wide results and limits: All-four-donor shared clonotypes had higher generation probabilities than non-shared clonotypes did.

The sequence was obtained from a man aged 18 to 30 in good health. The chain joins TRBV5-1 to TRBJ1-2; D might be TRBD1 (5 bases). Sequencing was carried out using naive CD4+ T cells sorted from blood. Specified subset: CD45RA+ positively selected. The CDR3 region has the DNA TGCGCCAGCAGCCCCGAGCCCAGGACAGGCTACACCTTC. Translation: CASSPEPRTGYTF.